Here is one T cell receptor (beta chain) with its context. Its target is not known. PCR primers comprised 60 Vbeta and 13 Jbeta primers. The method was immunoSEQ multiplex PCR; TCRdb's version includes in-frame clones alone and lacks a portion of them. The table lists 85,000 to 130,000 clones, approximately 81% of them singletons. The sample comes from a study of cytomegalovirus exposure and HLA in healthy donors. This CDR3 spans 14 amino acids. Germline V CDR1 and CDR2: SGHAT, FQNNGV. Between the trimmed V and J ends, which lost 2 bases and 7 bases, there was a span of 15 bases. Study-level points and caveats: The study labeled 180 or so TCR beta chains cytomegalovirus-associated. In a later analysis, HLA-C alleles had the fewest associated TCRs, DRB1 alleles the most. In vitro, three CMV-associated chains proved specific for CMV antigens. In a later analysis, a genetic analysis reported fewer productive-TCR N-insertions in an Asian-associated ancestry cluster than the cohort average.

The V call is TRBV11-2, the J call TRBJ2-7; D not certain. The sequence was collected from a male donor in good health and CMV-seropositive. Input material: PBMCs. In DNA, the CDR3 is TGTGCCAGCAGCTTAAACCCAGATGTCCTGGAGCAGTACTTC. Protein sequence: CASSLNPDVLEQYF.